This entry lists 17 T cell receptor beta chains sequenced from one sample in a study of T cells in Graves' hyperthyroidism and ophthalmopathy. There were TCR beta CDR3 regions amplified from RNA transcripts. TCR CDR3 regions were first amplified by RT-PCR with HTBI primers. TCRdb processed the multiplex PCR reads anew with MiXCR; each CDR3 protein has one entry. Counted here are over 150,000 distinct CDR3 sequences, approximately 17% occurring once; the ten biggest clones make up around 29%. Sequencing used blood. The receptors stem from a woman between 45 and 60 years old with Graves' hyperthyroidism.

V usage is TRBV18 and J usage is TRBJ1-4, with a possible D match to TRBD1 (5 bases). CDR1 and CDR2 (germline): KGHSH, LQKENI. The V gene lost 6 bases and the J gene lost 2 bases, with 19 bases spanning the gap. CDR3 length: 17 amino acids. CDR3 in DNA: TGTGCCAGCTCGTTAAATTCAGCACAGGCTACTAATGAAAAACTGTTTTTT. This encodes CASSLNSAQATNEKLFF.

This clonotype came up many times. V and J are TRBV2 and TRBJ2-6, with 9 bases that match TRBD1. This CDR3 spans 18 amino acids. Germline values: CDR1 SNHLY, CDR2 FYNNEI. The trim removed 0 bases at V and 4 bases at J, leaving 7 bases unmatched. The chain's CDR3 is CASSEAGQGLSGANVLTF. For the CDR3, the DNA is TGTGCCAGCAGTGAAGCGGGACAGGGTTTGTCAGGGGCCAACGTCCTGACTTTC.

The chain recombines TRBV3-1 with TRBJ2-1; 10 bases align to TRBD2. The germline gives CDR1 LGHDT, CDR2 YNNKEL (reference sequence). The CDR3 extends over 16 amino acids. Trimming cost V 0 bases and J 6 bases; bases outside gene matches: 5. The CDR3 reads CASSQERTSGSNEQFF. DNA for the CDR3: TGTGCCAGCAGCCAAGAAAGGACTAGCGGAAGCAATGAGCAGTTCTTC.

The sample holds a few counts of this clonotype. One junction end disagrees with the germline gene, perhaps due to a read error. V is TRBV7-2 and J is TRBJ1-5; tentatively, D is TRBD1 (5 bases). CDR1 and CDR2 (germline): SGHTA, FQGNSA. The CDR3 has 16 residues. In DNA, the CDR3 is TGTGCCAGTAGCTTATGGGGGTCCCAAGTTGGACAGCCCCAGCATTTT. This sequence encodes CASSLWGSQVGQPQHF.

Many counts were recorded for this clonotype. The rearrangement joins TRBV5-5 to TRBJ1-2, with D perhaps TRBD1 (5 bases). The CDR3 covers 15 residues. Trimming left V 0 bases short and J 3 bases short, with 12 bases between. Germline assignment: CDR1 SGHKS and CDR2 YYEKEE (reference sequence). CDR3 region: CASSLGGLGDYGYTF. For the CDR3, the DNA is TGTGCCAGCAGCTTGGGGGGCCTGGGGGACTATGGCTACACCTTC.

This clonotype has ten or more counts. The CDR3 DNA is TGTGCCAGCAGTGAACAGGGGGTCACCTATAATTCACCCCTCCACTTT. Its protein product is CASSEQGVTYNSPLHF. The chain carries TRBV6-1 and TRBJ1-6; 7 bases agree with TRBD1. CDR1 is MNHNS, CDR2 SASEGT, per germline. CDR3 size: 16 residues. V was pared by 2 bases and J by 2 bases, with 3 bases of the junction left unmatched.

The chain joins TRBV3-1 to TRBJ2-5; D remains unclear. CDR3 length: 11 residues. Per the germline V gene, CDR1 is LGHDT and CDR2 is YNNKEL (reference sequence). Trimming took off 5 bases at V and 7 bases at J, with 8 bases between the two ends. The CDR3 protein is CASSSPGTQYF. The DNA of the CDR3 is TGTGCCAGCAGCTCCCCTGGGACCCAGTACTTC.

Turning to this clonotype: A much larger clone sits a single nucleotide away, making a read error possible. V and J are TRBV7-6 and TRBJ2-5; D gene unclear. Germline-derived CDR1 and CDR2 are SGHVS and FNYEAQ. The CDR3 spans 15 residues. The V end lost 2 bases, the J end lost 2 bases, and 12 bases lay between the germline ends. The CDR3 loop is CASSLSTLGQETQYF. DNA of the CDR3: TGTGCCAGCAGCTTAAGCACTTTGGGACAAGAGACCCAGTACTTC.

This clonotype was counted ten times or more. The chain combines TRBV28 with TRBJ2-2; 9 bases match TRBD1. This CDR3 spans 17 amino acids. Germline loops: CDR1 MDHEN, CDR2 SYDVKM. V was pared by 5 bases and J by 8 bases, with 15 bases of the junction left unmatched. CDR3 protein: CASSDTGGVSLAGELFF. The CDR3 bases are TGTGCCAGCAGTGATACAGGGGGCGTCAGTCTTGCTGGGGAGCTGTTTTTT.

This clonotype was counted ten times or more. The V gene is TRBV11-2, the J gene TRBJ2-4; TRBD2 matches at 15 bases. Germline CDR1 is SGHAT and CDR2 is FQNNGV. With V trimmed by 5 bases and J by 1 base, 6 bases remained unmatched. The CDR3 loop spans 18 amino acids. CDR3 sequence (DNA): TGTGCCAGCAGCCCGCGGACTAGCGGGGGGGGGGCCAAAAACATTCAGTACTTC. This sequence encodes CASSPRTSGGGAKNIQYF. Using reference TRBV11-2 and TRBJ2-4 for the parts outside the CDR3, the full variable domain is EAGVAQSPRYKIIEKRQSVAFWCNPISGHATLYWYQQILGQGPKLLIQFQNNGVVDDSQLPKDRFSAERLKGVDSTLKIQPAKLEDSAVYLCASSPRTSGGGAKNIQYFGAGTRLSVL.

This clonotype appeared many times. The chain couples TRBV24-1 to TRBJ1-2; TRBD1 might be the D (6 bases). In germline, CDR1 is KGHDR, CDR2 SFDVKD. The CDR3 extends over 15 amino acids. Trimming shortened V by 5 bases and J by 3 bases, and 15 bases separated the two germline ends. The CDR3 DNA reads as TGTGCCACCAGTGGAGAGGGGGAGGAGCACTATGGCTACACCTTC. Protein product: CATSGEGEEHYGYTF.

Only a few counts were recorded for this clonotype. The chain couples TRBV6-5 to TRBJ1-3; D is undetermined. The V end lost 3 bases, the J end lost 2 bases, and 17 bases lay between the germline ends. In germline, CDR1 is MNHEY, CDR2 SVGAGI. The CDR3 contains 17 residues. CDR3 amino acids: CASSYEEAGGTGNTIYF. CDR3 nucleotide sequence: TGTGCCAGCAGTTATGAGGAGGCAGGCGGAACTGGAAACACCATATATTTT.

This clonotype was recorded many times. The J gene is TRBJ2-2, the V gene TRBV3-1; a possible D gene is TRBD2 (5 bases). CDR1 LGHDT and CDR2 YNNKEL come from the germline V gene (reference sequence). The CDR3 consists of 16 residues. V gave up 0 bases and J gave up 7 bases, with 15 bases separating them. CDR3 sequence: CASSQEAGLKGGELFF. CDR3 in DNA: TGTGCCAGCAGCCAAGAGGCGGGCCTTAAAGGCGGGGAGCTGTTTTTT.

This clonotype was seen repeatedly, ten times or more. The chain joins TRBV4-2 to TRBJ1-1; D possibly corresponds to TRBD1 (5 bases). This CDR3 comprises 15 residues. V dropped 2 bases and J dropped 1 base, with 11 bases sitting between them. The germline V gene has CDR1 LGHNA and CDR2 YNFKEQ. In nucleotides, the CDR3 is TGTGCCAGCAGCCAACAGATTACAGGGAACACTGAAGCTTTCTTT. Residues: CASSQQITGNTEAFF.

This clonotype has ten or more counts. This chain uses TRBV5-1 with TRBJ1-2; D is undetermined. Germline CDR1 SGHRS, CDR2 YFSETQ. Trimming took off 1 base at V and 2 bases at J, with 9 bases between the two ends. The CDR3 sequence is 14 residues long. CDR3 bases: TGCGCCAGCAGCTTGAGCAACAGCAACTATGGCTACACCTTC. As protein: CASSLSNSNYGYTF.

This clonotype was observed at least ten times. CDR3 amino acids: CASSLGSSRGTGELFF. The CDR3 nucleotides read TGTGCCAGCAGCTTAGGGAGCTCACGGGGCACCGGGGAGCTGTTTTTT. This chain joins TRBV7-2 and TRBJ2-2, with D possibly TRBD2 on 5 matching bases. Trimming cost V 1 base and J 4 bases, with 13 bases left between them. Germline V gives CDR1 SGHTA, CDR2 FQGNSA. The CDR3 is made up of 16 amino acids.

In its sample, this clonotype was seen many times. The chain joins TRBV2 to TRBJ1-2, with 8 bases lining up with TRBD1. V was clipped by 6 bases and J by 10 bases; unmatched bases: 10. CDR3 length equals 13 residues. Looked up from germline, CDR1 is SNHLY and CDR2 is FYNNEI. CDR3 loop: CASSAGQGMTYTF. In DNA, the CDR3 is TGTGCCAGCAGCGCCGGACAGGGCATGACCTACACCTTC.